Sequencing of this T cell receptor beta chain was carried out in a study of CD8+CD57+ T cells in acquired aplastic anemia. On the study more broadly: Sorted CD4+ and CD8+ cells gave a mean 3.2 ug DNA, range roughly 0.18 to 27.4 ug. Study-level findings and limits: CD8+ Simpson's diversity showed no significant patient-control difference.

TCR beta VDJ combinations and CDR3 sequences were profiled from genomic DNA. Via MiXCR, TCRdb re-called the reads, giving one row per CDR3 protein. Here the sample spans 150,000 to 200,000 distinct CDR3 sequences, roughly 48% being singletons. As regards this clonotype: What it binds is not known.

Patients chosen for sequencing had CD8+CD57+ cells that had expanded, as shown by flow cytometry. CDR3 length: 15 residues. The germline V gene has CDR1 SGHNT and CDR2 YYREEE (reference sequence). Trimming removed 4 bases from V and 5 bases from J, with 18 bases in between. Sequenced material: sorted CD4+, CD8+, or CD8+CD57+ T cells (not recorded which) from PBMCs. The chain carries TRBV5-4 and TRBJ1-1, with no clear D. The receptor comes from a human donor with aplastic anemia. The CDR3 DNA sequence: TGTGCCAGCAGCATCGCCAGAGCCTTGGGTACTGAAGCTTTCTTT. This encodes CASSIARALGTEAFF.